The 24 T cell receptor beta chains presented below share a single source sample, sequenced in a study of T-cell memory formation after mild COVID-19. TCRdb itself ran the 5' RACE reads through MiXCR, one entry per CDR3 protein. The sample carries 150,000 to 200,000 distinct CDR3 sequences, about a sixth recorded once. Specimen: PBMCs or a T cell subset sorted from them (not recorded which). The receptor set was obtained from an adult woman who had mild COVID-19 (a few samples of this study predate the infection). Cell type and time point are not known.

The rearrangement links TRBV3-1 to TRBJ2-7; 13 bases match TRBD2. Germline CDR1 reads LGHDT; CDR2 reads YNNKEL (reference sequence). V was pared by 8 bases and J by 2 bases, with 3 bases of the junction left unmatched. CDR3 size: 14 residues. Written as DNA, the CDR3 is TGTGCCAGCGGGACTAGCGGGGTTCCCTACGAGCAGTACTTC. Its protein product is CASGTSGVPYEQYF.

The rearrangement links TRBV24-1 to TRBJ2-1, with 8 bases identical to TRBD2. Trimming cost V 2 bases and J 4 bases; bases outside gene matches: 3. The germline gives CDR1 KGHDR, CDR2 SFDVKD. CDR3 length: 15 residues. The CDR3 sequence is CATSDWAGGYNEQFF. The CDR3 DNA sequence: TGTGCCACCAGTGATTGGGCGGGGGGATACAATGAGCAGTTCTTC.

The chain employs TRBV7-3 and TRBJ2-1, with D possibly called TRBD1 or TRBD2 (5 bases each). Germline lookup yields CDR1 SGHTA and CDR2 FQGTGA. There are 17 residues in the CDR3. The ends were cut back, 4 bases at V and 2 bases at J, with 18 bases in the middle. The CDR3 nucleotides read TGTGCCAGCAGCTACACAAGCGGCCGGGGCCCCTACAATGAGCAGTTCTTC. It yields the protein CASSYTSGRGPYNEQFF.

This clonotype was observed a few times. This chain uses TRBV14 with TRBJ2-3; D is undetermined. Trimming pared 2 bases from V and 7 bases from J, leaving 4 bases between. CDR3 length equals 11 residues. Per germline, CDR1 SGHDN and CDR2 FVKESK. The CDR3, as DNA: TGTGCCAGCAGCCAAAAAAATACGCAGTATTTT. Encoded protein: CASSQKNTQYF.

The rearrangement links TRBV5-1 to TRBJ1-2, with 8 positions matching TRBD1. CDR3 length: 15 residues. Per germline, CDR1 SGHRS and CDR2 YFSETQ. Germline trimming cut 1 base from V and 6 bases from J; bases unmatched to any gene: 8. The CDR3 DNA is TGCGCCAGCAGCTTGTTTGGACAGGGCGAGGATGGCTACACCTTC. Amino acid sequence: CASSLFGQGEDGYTF. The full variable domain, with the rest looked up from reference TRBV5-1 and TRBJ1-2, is KAGVTQTPRYLIKTRGQQVTLSCSPISGHRSVSWYQQTPGQGLQFLFEYFSETQRNKGNFPGRFSGRQFSNSRSEMNVSTLELGDSALYLCASSLFGQGEDGYTFGSGTRLTVV.

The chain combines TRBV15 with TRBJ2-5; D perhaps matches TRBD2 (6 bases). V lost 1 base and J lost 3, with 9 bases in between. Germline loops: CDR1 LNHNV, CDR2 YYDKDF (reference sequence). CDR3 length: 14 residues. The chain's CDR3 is CATSRGDSKETQYF. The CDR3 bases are TGTGCCACCAGCAGAGGGGACTCCAAAGAGACCCAGTACTTC.

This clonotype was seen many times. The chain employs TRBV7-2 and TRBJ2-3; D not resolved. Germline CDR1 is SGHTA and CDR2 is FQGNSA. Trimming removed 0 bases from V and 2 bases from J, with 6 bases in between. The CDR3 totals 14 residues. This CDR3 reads CASSLARITDTQYF. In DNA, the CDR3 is TGTGCCAGCAGCTTAGCGCGGATCACAGATACGCAGTATTTT. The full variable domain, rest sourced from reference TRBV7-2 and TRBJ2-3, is GAGVSQSPSNKVTEKGKDVELRCDPISGHTALYWYRQSLGQGLEFLIYFQGNSAPDKSGLPSDRFSAERTGGSVSTLTIQRTQQEDSAVYLCASSLARITDTQYFGPGTRLTVL.

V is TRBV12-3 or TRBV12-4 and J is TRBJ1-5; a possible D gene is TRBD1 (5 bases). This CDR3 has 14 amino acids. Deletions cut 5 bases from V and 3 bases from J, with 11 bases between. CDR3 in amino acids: CASSTGALNQPQHF. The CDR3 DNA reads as TGTGCCAGCAGTACCGGGGCCCTCAATCAGCCCCAGCATTTT.

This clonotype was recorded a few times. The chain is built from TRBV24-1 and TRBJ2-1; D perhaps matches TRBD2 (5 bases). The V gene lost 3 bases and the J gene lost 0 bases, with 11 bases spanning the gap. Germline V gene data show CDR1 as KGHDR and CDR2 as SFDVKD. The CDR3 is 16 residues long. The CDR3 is CATSDDGESSYNEQFF. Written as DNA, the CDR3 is TGTGCCACCAGTGATGACGGGGAGAGCTCCTACAATGAGCAGTTCTTC.

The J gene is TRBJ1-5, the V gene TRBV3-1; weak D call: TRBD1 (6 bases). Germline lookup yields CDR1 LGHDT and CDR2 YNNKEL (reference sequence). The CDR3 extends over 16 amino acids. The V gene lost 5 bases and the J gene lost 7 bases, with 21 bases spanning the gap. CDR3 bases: TGTGCCAGCAGCTCTCATGGAGGGGGAAGGGAACAGCCCCAGCATTTT. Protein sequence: CASSSHGGGREQPQHF.

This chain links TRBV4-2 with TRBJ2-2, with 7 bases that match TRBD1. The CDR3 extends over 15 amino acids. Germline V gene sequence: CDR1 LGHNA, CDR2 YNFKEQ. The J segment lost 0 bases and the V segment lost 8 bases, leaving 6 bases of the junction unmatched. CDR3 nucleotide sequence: TGTGCCAGCCGATCCGGGACAGCGAACACCGGGGAGCTGTTTTTT. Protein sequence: CASRSGTANTGELFF.

The CDR3 DNA reads TGTGCCAGCAGCCCGGGACTAGCGGGGACCCAAGAGACCCAGTACTTC. Residues: CASSPGLAGTQETQYF. This chain uses TRBV7-9 with TRBJ2-5; 13 nucleotides align to TRBD2. Germline CDR1 and CDR2: SEHNR and FQNEAQ (reference sequence). The V gene end was trimmed by 5 bases and the J gene end by 1 base; junction bases not matched to a gene: 4. The CDR3 is 16 amino acids.

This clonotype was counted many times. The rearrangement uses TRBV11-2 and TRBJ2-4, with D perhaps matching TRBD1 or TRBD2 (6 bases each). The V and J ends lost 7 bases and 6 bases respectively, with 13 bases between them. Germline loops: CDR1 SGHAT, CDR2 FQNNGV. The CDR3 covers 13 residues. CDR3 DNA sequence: TGTGCCAGCACCTTGGGGGGCGGAAACATTCAGTACTTC. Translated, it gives CASTLGGGNIQYF.

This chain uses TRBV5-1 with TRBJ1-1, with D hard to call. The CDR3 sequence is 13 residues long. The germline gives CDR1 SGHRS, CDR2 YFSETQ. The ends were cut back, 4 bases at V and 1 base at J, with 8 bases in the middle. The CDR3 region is CASSREQNTEAFF. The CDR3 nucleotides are TGCGCCAGCAGCCGAGAGCAGAACACTGAAGCTTTCTTT.

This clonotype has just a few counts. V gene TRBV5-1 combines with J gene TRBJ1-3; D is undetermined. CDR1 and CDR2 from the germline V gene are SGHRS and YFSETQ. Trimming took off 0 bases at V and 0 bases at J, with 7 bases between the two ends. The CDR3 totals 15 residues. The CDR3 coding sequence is TGCGCCAGCAGCTTGGCCGAGGTCTCTGGAAACACCATATATTTT. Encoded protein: CASSLAEVSGNTIYF.

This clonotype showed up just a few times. The CDR3 region is CASSRAHRGDYGYTF. CDR3 DNA sequence: TGTGCCAGCAGCCGAGCTCATAGGGGCGACTATGGCTACACCTTC. The rearrangement uses TRBV13 and TRBJ1-2; tentative D call: TRBD1 (5 bases). Germline values: CDR1 PRHDT, CDR2 FYEKMQ (reference sequence). Trimming left V 5 bases short and J 3 bases short, with 16 bases between. The CDR3 covers 15 residues. Looking up the rest from reference TRBV13 and TRBJ1-2 gives the full variable domain: AAGVIQSPRHLIKEKRETATLKCYPIPRHDTVYWYQQGPGQDPQFLISFYEKMQSDKGSIPDRFSAQQFSDYHSELNMSSLELGDSALYFCASSRAHRGDYGYTFGSGTRLTVV.

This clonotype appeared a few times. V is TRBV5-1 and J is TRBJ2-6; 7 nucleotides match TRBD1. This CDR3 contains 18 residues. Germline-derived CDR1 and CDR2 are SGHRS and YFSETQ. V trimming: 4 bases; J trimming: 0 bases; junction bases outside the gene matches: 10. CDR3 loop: CASSTYRGLDSGANVLTF. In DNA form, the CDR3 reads TGCGCCAGCAGCACCTACAGGGGTCTCGACTCTGGGGCCAACGTCCTGACTTTC.

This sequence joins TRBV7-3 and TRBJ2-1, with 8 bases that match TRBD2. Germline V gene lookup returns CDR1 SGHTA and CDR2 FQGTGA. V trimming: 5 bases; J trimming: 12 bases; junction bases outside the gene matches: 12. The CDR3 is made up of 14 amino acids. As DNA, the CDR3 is TGTGCCAGCAGCCCTGGGACTAGTAGAGCGAGGCAGTTCTTC. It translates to CASSPGTSRARQFF. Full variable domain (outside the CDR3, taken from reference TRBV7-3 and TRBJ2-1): GAGVSQTPSNKVTEKGKYVELRCDPISGHTALYWYRQSLGQGPEFLIYFQGTGAADDSGLPNDRFFAVRPEGSVSTLKIQRTERGDSAVYLCASSPGTSRARQFFGPGTRLTVL.

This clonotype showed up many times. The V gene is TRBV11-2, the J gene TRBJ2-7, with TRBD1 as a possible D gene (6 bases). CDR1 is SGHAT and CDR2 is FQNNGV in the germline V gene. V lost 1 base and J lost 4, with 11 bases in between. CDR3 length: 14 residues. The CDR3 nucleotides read TGTGCCAGCAGCTTAGGGACAGAGCTTTACGAGCAGTACTTC. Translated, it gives CASSLGTELYEQYF.

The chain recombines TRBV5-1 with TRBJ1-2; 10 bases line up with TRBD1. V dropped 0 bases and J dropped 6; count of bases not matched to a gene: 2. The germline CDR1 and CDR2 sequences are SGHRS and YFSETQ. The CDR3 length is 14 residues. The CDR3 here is CASSLAGQGNGYTF. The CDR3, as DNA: TGCGCCAGCAGCTTGGCGGGACAGGGGAATGGCTACACCTTC. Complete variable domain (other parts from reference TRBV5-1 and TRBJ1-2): KAGVTQTPRYLIKTRGQQVTLSCSPISGHRSVSWYQQTPGQGLQFLFEYFSETQRNKGNFPGRFSGRQFSNSRSEMNVSTLELGDSALYLCASSLAGQGNGYTFGSGTRLTVV.

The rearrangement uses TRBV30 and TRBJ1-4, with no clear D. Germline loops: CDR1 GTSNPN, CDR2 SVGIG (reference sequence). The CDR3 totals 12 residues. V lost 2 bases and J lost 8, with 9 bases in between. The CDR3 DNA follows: TGTGCCTGGAGTATGCTGAGGGAAAAACTGTTTTTT. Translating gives CAWSMLREKLFF.

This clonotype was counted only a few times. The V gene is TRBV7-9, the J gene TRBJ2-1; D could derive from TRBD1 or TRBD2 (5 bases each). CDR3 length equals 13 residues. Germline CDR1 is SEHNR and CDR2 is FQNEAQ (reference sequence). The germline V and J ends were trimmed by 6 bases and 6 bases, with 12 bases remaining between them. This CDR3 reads CASSPRDVNEQFF. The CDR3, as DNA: TGTGCCAGCAGTCCCCGGGACGTCAATGAGCAGTTCTTC.

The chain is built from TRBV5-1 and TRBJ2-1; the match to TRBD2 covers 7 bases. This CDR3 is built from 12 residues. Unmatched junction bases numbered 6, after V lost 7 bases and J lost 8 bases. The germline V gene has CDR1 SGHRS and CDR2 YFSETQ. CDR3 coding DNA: TGCGCCAGCGCATTGGGGGGGTATGAGCAGTTCTTC. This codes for CASALGGYEQFF.

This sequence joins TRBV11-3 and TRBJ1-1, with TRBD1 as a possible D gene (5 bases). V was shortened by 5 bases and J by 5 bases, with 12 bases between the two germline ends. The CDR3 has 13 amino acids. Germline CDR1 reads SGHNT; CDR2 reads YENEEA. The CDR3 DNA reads TGTGCCAGCAGCCTCCTGGGGGGGACTGAAGCTTTCTTT. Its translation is CASSLLGGTEAFF.